Described below is a single T cell receptor (beta chain) sequence and its context. The record originates from a study of T cell changes during pregnancy in multiple sclerosis. Profiling relied on immunoSEQ multiplex PCR, and the TCRdb table lists in-frame clones only, not all of them. This sample yields 40,000 to 50,000 clones, of which roughly 95% are seen a single time; more than 3% belongs to the top ten. V lost 5 bases and J 2 bases, leaving 10 bases between the germline ends. The CDR3 has 14 residues. The germline CDR1 and CDR2 sequences are MNHEY and SVGAGI. The sequences come from CD8+ T cells from peripheral blood mononuclear cells, collected after pregnancy. The receptor's source is a female donor with multiple sclerosis, enrolled in a pregnancy study. The V call is TRBV6-5, the J call TRBJ1-5, with unresolved D. This chain's CDR3 is CASSLARGNQPQHF. The CDR3 bases are TGTGCCAGCAGTCTCGCCCGGGGCAATCAGCCCCAGCATTTT.